What follows is one T cell receptor (beta chain) and its context. The sample belongs to a study of response to subunit inactivated influenza vaccine. The V end was cut by 4 bases, the J end by 5 bases, with 8 bases between. Germline-derived CDR1 and CDR2 are MGHDK and SYGVNS. This CDR3 has 12 residues. TCRdb re-called the RT-PCR reads with MiXCR, one entry per CDR3 protein. The table shows 600,000 to 700,000 distinct CDR3 sequences, with 12% to 15% occurring only once. The sample consisted of PBMCs from blood, taken 14 to 15 days before vaccination. This rearrangement joins TRBV25-1 to TRBJ1-2, with no clear D. This clonotype was obtained from a man aged 50 or older who received an inactivated influenza vaccine. CDR3 protein: CASSGSRYGYTF. DNA of the CDR3: TGTGCCAGCAGTGGGAGCCGATATGGCTACACCTTC.